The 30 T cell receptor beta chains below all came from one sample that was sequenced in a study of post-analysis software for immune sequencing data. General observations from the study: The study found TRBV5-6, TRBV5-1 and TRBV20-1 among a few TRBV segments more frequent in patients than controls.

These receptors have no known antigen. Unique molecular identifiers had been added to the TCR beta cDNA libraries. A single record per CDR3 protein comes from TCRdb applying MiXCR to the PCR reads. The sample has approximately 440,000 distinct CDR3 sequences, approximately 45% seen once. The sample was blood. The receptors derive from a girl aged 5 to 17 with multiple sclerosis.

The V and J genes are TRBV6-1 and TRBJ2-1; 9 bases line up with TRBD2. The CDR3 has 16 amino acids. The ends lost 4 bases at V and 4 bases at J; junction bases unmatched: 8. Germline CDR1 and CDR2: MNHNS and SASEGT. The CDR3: CASSAYLAGLYNEQFF. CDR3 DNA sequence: TGTGCCAGCAGTGCCTACCTAGCGGGACTGTACAATGAGCAGTTCTTC.

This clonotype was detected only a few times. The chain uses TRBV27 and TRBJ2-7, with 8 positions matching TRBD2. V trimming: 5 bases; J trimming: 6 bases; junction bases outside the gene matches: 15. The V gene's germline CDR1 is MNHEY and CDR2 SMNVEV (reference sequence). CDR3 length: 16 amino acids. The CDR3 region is CASSPAGTSIVFEQYF. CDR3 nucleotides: TGTGCCAGCAGTCCCGCCGGGACTAGTATCGTGTTCGAGCAGTACTTC.

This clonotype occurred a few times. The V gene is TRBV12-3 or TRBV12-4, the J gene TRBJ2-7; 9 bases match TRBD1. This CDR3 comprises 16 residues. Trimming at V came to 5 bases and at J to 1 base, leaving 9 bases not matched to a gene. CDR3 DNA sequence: TGTGCCAGCAGTATTCAAACGGGACAGGGTTCCTACGAGCAGTACTTC. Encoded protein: CASSIQTGQGSYEQYF.

The CDR3, as DNA: TGCAGTGCTAGACCTATACGGGAGCAGTTCTTC. It encodes CSARPIREQFF. The rearrangement links TRBV20-1 to TRBJ2-1; D remains unclear. CDR1 is DFQATT and CDR2 is SNEGSKA in the germline V gene (reference sequence). The germline V and J ends were trimmed by 2 bases and 10 bases, with 9 bases remaining between them. This CDR3 comprises 11 residues.

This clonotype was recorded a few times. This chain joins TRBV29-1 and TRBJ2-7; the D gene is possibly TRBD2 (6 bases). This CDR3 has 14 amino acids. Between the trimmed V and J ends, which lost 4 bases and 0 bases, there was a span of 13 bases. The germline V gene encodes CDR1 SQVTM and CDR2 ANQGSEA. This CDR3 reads CSVARRVSSYEQYF. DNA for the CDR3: TGCAGCGTTGCGCGGAGGGTCTCCTCCTACGAGCAGTACTTC.

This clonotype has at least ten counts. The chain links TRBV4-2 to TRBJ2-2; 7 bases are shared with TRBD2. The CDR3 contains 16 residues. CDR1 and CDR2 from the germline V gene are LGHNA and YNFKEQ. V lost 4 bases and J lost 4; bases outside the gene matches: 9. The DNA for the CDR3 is TGTGCCAGCAGCCGCCCCACGGTAGCGGGCACCGGGGAGCTGTTTTTT. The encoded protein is CASSRPTVAGTGELFF.

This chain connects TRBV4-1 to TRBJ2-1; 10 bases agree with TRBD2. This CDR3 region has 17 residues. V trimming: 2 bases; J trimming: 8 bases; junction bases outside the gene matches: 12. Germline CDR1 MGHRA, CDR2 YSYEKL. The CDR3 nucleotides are TGCGCCAGCAGCCAACCTTTCAGCGGGAGGGCCAGAGATGAGCAGTTCTTC. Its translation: CASSQPFSGRARDEQFF.

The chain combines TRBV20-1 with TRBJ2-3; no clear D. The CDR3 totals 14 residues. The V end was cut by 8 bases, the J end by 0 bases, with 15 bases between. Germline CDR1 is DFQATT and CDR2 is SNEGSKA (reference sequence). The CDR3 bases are TGCAGTTTCCCAAGGACCTCCAGCACAGATACGCAGTATTTT. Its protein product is CSFPRTSSTDTQYF.

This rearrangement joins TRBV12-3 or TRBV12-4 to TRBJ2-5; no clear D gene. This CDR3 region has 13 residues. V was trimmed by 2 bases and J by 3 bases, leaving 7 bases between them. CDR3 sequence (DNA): TGTGCCAGCAGTTTACAGGCTAAAGAGACCCAGTACTTC. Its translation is CASSLQAKETQYF.

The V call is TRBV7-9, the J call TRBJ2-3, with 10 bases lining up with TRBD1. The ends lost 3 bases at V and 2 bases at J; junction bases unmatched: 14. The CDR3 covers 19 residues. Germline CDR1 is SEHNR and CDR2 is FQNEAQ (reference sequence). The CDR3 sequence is CASSLGQGTTRLITDTQYF. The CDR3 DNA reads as TGTGCCAGCAGCTTGGGACAGGGGACGACTCGCCTGATCACAGATACGCAGTATTTT. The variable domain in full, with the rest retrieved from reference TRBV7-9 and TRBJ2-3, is DTGVSQNPRHKITKRGQNVTFRCDPISEHNRLYWYRQTLGQGPEFLTYFQNEAQLEKSRLLSDRFSAERPKGSFSTLEIQRTEQGDSAMYLCASSLGQGTTRLITDTQYFGPGTRLTVL.

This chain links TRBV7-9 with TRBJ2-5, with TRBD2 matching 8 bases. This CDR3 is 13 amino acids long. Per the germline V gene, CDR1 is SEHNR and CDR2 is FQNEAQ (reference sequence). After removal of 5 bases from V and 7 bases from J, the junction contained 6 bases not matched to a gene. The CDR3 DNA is TGTGCCAGCAGCCAGGGGCTAGCGGGGACCCAGTACTTC. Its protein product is CASSQGLAGTQYF.

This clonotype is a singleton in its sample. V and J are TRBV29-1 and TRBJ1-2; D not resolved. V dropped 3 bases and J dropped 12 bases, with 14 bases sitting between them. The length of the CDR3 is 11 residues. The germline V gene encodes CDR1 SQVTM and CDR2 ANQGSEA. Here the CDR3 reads CSVDSDGVHTF. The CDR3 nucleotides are TGCAGCGTTGACTCAGACGGCGTGCACACCTTC.

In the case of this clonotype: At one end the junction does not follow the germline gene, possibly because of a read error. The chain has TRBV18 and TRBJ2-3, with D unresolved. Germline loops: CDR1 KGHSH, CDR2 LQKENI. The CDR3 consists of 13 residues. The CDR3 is CASSPRVTDSQYF. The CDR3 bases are TGTGCCAGCTCACCAAGGGTAACAGATTCGCAGTATTTT.

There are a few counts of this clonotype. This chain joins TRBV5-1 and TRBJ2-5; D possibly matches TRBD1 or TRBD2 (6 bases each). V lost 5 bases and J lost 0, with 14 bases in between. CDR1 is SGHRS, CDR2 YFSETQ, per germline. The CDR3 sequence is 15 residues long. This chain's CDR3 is CASSSGDTYQETQYF. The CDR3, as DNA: TGCGCCAGCAGTTCGGGGGACACGTACCAAGAGACCCAGTACTTC.

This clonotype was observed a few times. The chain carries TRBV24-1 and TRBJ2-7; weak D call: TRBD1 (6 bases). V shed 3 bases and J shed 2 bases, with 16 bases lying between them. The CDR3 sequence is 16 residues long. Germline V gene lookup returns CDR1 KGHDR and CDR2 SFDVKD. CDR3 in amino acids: CATSDPKQGNAYEQYF. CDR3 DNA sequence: TGTGCCACCAGTGATCCCAAACAGGGAAACGCCTACGAGCAGTACTTC.

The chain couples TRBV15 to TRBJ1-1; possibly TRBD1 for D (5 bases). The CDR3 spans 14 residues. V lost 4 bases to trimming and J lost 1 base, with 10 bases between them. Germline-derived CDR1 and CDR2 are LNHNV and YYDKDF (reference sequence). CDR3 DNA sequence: TGTGCCACCAGCATCGGGGGTCAGAACACTGAAGCTTTCTTT. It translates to CATSIGGQNTEAFF.

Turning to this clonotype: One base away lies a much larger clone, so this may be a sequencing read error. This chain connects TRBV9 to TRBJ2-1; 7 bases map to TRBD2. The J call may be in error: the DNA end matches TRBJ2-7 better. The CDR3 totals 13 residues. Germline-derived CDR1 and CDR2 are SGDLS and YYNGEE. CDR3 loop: CASNRGENNEQYF. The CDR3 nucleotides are TGTGCCAGCAACCGGGGGGAAAACAATGAGCAGTACTTC.

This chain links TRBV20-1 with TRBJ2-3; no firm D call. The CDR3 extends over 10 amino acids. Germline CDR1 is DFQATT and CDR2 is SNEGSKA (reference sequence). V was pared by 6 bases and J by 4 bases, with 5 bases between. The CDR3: CSADSDTQYF. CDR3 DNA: TGCAGTGCCGACTCAGATACGCAGTATTTT.

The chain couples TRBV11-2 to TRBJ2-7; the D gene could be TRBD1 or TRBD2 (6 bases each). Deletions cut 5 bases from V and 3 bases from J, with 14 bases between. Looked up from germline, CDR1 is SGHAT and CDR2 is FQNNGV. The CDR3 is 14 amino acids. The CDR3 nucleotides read TGTGCCAGCAGCCGGGGGCTGTCCCACTACGAGCAGTACTTC. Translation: CASSRGLSHYEQYF.

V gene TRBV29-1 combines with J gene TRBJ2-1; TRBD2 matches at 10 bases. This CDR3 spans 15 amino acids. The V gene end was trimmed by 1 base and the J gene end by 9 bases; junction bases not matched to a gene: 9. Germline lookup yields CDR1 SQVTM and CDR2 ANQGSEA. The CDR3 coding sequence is TGCAGCGTTGAAGGGACTAGCGGAGGGCCCGGTGAGCAGTTCTTC. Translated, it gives CSVEGTSGGPGEQFF.

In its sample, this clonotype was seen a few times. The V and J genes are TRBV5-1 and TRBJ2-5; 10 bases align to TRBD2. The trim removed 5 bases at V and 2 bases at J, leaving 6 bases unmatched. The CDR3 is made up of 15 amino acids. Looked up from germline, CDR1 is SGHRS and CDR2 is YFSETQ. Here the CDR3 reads CASSRRTSGQETQYF. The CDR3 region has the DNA TGCGCCAGCAGTCGCCGGACTAGCGGACAAGAGACCCAGTACTTC.

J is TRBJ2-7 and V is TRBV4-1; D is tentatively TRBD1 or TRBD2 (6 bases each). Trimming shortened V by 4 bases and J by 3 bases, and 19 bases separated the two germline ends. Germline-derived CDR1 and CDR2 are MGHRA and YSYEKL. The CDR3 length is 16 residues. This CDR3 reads CASSPLAGRGGYEQYF. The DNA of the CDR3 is TGCGCCAGCAGCCCACTCGCCGGGAGAGGGGGCTACGAGCAGTACTTC.

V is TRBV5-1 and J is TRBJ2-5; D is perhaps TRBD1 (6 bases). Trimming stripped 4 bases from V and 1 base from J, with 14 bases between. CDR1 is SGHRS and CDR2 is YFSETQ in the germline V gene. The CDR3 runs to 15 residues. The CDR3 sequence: CASSIQGARQETQYF. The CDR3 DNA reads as TGCGCCAGCAGCATACAGGGAGCCCGCCAAGAGACCCAGTACTTC.

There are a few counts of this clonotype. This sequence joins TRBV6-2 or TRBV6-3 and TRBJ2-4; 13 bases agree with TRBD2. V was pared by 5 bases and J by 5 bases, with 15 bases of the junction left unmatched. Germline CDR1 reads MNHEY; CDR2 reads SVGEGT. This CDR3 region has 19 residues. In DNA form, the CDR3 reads TGTGCCAGCAGTCCACGGACTAGCGGGAGCCCAGCGTTCCAAAACATTCAGTACTTC. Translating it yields CASSPRTSGSPAFQNIQYF.

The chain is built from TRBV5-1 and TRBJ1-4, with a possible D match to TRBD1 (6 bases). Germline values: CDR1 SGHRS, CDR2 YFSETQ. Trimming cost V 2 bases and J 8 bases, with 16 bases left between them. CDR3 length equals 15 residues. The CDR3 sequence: CASSFSYRAGEKLFF. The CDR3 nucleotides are TGCGCCAGCAGCTTTTCCTACAGGGCCGGGGAAAAACTGTTTTTT. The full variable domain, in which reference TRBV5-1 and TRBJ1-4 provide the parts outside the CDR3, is KAGVTQTPRYLIKTRGQQVTLSCSPISGHRSVSWYQQTPGQGLQFLFEYFSETQRNKGNFPGRFSGRQFSNSRSEMNVSTLELGDSALYLCASSFSYRAGEKLFFGSGTQLSVL.

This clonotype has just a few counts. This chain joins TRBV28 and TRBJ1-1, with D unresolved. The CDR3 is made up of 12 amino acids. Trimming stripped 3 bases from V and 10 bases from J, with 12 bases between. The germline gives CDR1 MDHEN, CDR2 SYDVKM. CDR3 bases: TGTGCCAGCAGTTTCTCCAGGCTCGCAGCTTTCTTT. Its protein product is CASSFSRLAAFF. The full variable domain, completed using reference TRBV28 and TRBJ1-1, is DVKVTQSSRYLVKRTGEKVFLECVQDMDHENMFWYRQDPGLGLRLIYFSYDVKMKEKGDIPEGYSVSREKKERFSLILESASTNQTSMYLCASSFSRLAAFFGQGTRLTVV.

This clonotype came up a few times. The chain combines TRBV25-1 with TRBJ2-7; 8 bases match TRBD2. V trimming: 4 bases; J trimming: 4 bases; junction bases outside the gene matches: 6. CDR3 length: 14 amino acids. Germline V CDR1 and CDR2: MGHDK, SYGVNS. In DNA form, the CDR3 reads TGTGCCAGCAGTGGATTAGCGGGGAGATACGAGCAGTACTTC. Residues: CASSGLAGRYEQYF.

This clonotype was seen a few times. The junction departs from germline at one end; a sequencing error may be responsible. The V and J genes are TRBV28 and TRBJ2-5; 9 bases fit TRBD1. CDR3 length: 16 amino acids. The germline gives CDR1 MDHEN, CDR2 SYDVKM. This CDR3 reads CVSSAPRTGARETQYF. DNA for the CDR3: TGTGTCAGCAGTGCCCCGAGGACAGGGGCGAGGGAGACCCAGTACTTC.

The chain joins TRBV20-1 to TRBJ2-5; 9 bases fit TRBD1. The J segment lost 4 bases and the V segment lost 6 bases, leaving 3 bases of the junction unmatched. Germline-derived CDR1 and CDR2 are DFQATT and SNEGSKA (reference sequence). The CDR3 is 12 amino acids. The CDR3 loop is CSAYRGRETQYF. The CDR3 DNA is TGCAGTGCGTACAGGGGGCGAGAGACCCAGTACTTC.

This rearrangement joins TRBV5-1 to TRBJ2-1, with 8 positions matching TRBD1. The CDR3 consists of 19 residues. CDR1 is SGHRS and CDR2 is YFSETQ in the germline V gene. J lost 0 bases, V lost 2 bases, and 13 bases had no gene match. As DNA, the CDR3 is TGCGCCAGCAGCTTCGGGACAGGAAATTTCCTCACCTCCTACAATGAGCAGTTCTTC. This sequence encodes CASSFGTGNFLTSYNEQFF.